This T cell receptor beta chain is from a study of beta chain features in type 1 diabetes. General study points: Among patients with Type 1 diabetes, TCRB CDR3s were moderately but significantly shorter in every one of the four CD4+ subsets.

Sequencing targeted expressed TCRB transcripts, as all isolated RNA had been reverse transcribed. The protocol was immunoSEQ multiplex PCR, while the TCRdb copy is restricted to in-frame clones and leaves out a portion. The sample contains 500,000 to 700,000 clones, 15% to 19% of which appear only once. Per the germline V gene, CDR1 is SGDLS and CDR2 is YYNGEE. The CDR3 has 13 amino acids. V lost 0 bases, J lost 11 bases, and 13 bases lay in between. This clone has a handful of counts. Its cognate antigen is unknown. V gene TRBV9 combines with J gene TRBJ2-3; D is possibly TRBD2 (5 bases). Sequencing input: naive CD4+ T cells from blood. The sequence was obtained from a man aged 18 to 29 in good health. Written as DNA, the CDR3 is TGTGCCAGCAGCGTAGGGGCGGGCGCTATGCAGTATTTT. Encoded protein: CASSVGAGAMQYF.